This TCR beta chain stems from a study of blood T cell repertoires in COVID-19 (dated by TCRdb to the early 2020s). Broadly, across the study: Samples covering the acute and convalescent phases of COVID-19 were provided by collaborators in the United States, Italy and Spain. HLA class I and class II types, where available, came from metadata supplied by the sample provider rather than from assay-based typing. The material from the prospective study consisted of cDNA or gDNA derived from T cells, B-cell-depleted T cells, or PBMCs. The repertoires were made available in a free public database intended to serve as a resource for research on the immune response to SARS-CoV-2. Deeply sampled blood TCRbeta repertoires from subjects exposed to, actively infected with, or recovered from COVID-19 were included in the dataset. A de-identified subject ID, COVID-19 status, age in years and sex were almost always included in the sample metadata. Samples came from the ongoing ImmuneRACE study (first 160 participants) plus 1,254 subjects from 6 global collaborators. Study-level results and caveats: The quantity of clinical and demographic metadata differed by source and by participant and was supplied without curation.

Details on this clone: Which antigen it targets is not known. Base qualities were left out, and no much larger clone turns up one base away.

V trim: 0 bases; J trim: 2 bases; unmatched bases: 6. Measured from the cysteine to the phenylalanine, the CDR3 is 17 residues long. Just the 51-base CDR3 DNA is kept, in frame starting at base 1. CDR1 is given as LGHDT and CDR2 as YNNKEL, both from the germline V gene (reference sequence). The immunoSEQ Assay, a bias-controlled multiplex PCR, was used to amplify TCRbeta CDR3 regions from genomic DNA. As for the authors' bioinformatics: Within the assay, amplification of reference gene primers was used to estimate how many nucleated cells each sample contained. Sequence reads were collapsed and filtered to measure the absolute abundance of every unique TCRbeta CDR3 rearrangement. For each sample, productive Simpson clonality was calculated as the square root of Simpson's diversity index over productive rearrangements. Sourced from immuneACCESS, this table was stored by TCRdb with only in-frame sequences that have V and J called. A share of the clones is absent; for the studies checked, an unresolved V gene accounts for under half, and the remainder has no known explanation. V and J calls and clone size are given by that table; D and trimming were obtained from the DNA. The sample table lists about 140,000 clones, roughly 80% of them with a count of one. Clones ranked in the top ten supply approximately 1.8% of the sample.

Participants in the prospective study were aged roughly 18 to 89 years, lived in 24 United States geographic areas, and enrolled through a virtual design. In the prospective study, cohorts were assigned on the basis of participant-reported clinical history obtained from a screening survey and a study questionnaire. Exposed participants were defined as having been in contact with someone with a PCR-confirmed or clinician-diagnosed COVID-19 case within 2 weeks of study entry. Each participant in the prospective study had whole blood, serum and a nasopharyngeal or oropharyngeal swab collected by mobile phlebotomists. Additional blood draws and questionnaires over an approximately two-month period could optionally be provided by prospective study participants. Before DNA extraction, blood samples from the prospective study were shipped at room temperature or frozen.

The clonotype comes from a woman aged 18-29 years who had been exposed to COVID-19. The sequenced sample consisted of PBMCs or T cells enriched from blood (not recorded which). This chain joins TRBV3-1 (or the pseudogene TRBV3-2) to TRBJ1-2, with 10 bases in between that match TRBD1. In nucleotides, the sequence is TGTGCCAGCAGCCAAGATTTGGGGACAGGGGCAAACTATGGCTACACCTTC. It specifies CASSQDLGTGANYGYTF.